This T cell receptor beta chain comes out of a study of identical twins (TCRdb year 2016). Study-level background: To test whether fetal clonotypes persist, this study deep-sequenced TCR alpha and beta repertoires from monozygotic twins, from unrelated adults of various ages, and from cord blood. To rule out contamination, the twin experiments were replicated at different times with different library preparation protocols. The paper's findings and limits, for the study overall: Because the same donors could not be followed over many years, the conclusions depended on cross-sectional statistical analysis. Zero-insertion analyses could be partly confounded by invariant T cells such as MAIT and iNKT, although diverse VJ usage argued against such confounding for most clonotypes. Out-of-frame TCR alpha sequences shared between twins showed an excess of low generation-probability sequences compared with coincidental sharing between unrelated individuals. Abundant cord blood beta clonotypes had fewer insertions, young adult naive repertoires showed a similar but weaker trend, and memory repertoires showed no such trend. In monozygotic twins, recombination models systematically underestimated out-of-frame TCR alpha sharing, but the models matched the sharing seen between unrelated individuals. In beta out-of-frame sequences, excess twin sharing was weaker, because having fewer shared sequences lowered the signal-to-noise ratio.

This clonotype was recorded many times. It has no known antigen specificity. The record has no base qualities; no much larger clone is one base away. Only healthy Caucasian donors were included. The twin cohort consisted of three pairs of female monozygotic twins, all aged roughly 18 to 29 years. Positive isolation kits from Invitrogen were used to isolate the CD4+ and CD8+ T cell populations. The CDR3 numbers 14 residues from cysteine through phenylalanine. Left in the record is the CDR3 DNA by itself, 42 bases read in frame from the first base. Trimming removed 6 bases from V and 2 bases from J; the gene matches leave 6 bases unexplained. The germline V gene gives CDR1 as SGHTA and CDR2 as FQGNSA. The library was prepared using 5' RACE. Sequencer: Illumina HiSeq 2000. A universal primer binding site was introduced by template switching, and a unique molecular identifier was present in the final cDNA, enabling accurate counting of TCR cDNA molecules. Specific primers in the conserved constant-segment region were used to synthesize first-strand cDNA for TCR alpha and beta chains. To control for contamination, every cDNA library was double barcoded, receiving both a SMART-Mk sample barcode and Illumina barcodes. TruSeq adapter sequences and Illumina sample barcodes were added in two successive PCR steps. TCR alpha and beta cDNA libraries were sequenced on the Illumina HiSeq platform with custom primers. In the source study's methods: Raw reads were processed with MiGEC to extract unique molecular identifiers, and MiXCR was used to determine CDR3 positions. For each individual, recombination models were inferred using an EM algorithm with the repgenHMM and IGoR tools. The tcR package in R was used for shared clonotype analysis, with sharing normalized by the product of cloneset sizes. Out-of-frame nonproductive sequences were analyzed to study raw recombination free of thymic and clonal selection effects. TCRdb applied fastp at Q25 and MiXCR to the public reads, then kept only in-frame beta chains. Every CDR3 protein is listed once, alongside the most common genes and DNA of its rows. TCRdb's processing, not the authors', yielded these V and J calls. In all, the sample holds roughly 490,000 distinct CDR3 sequences, and 14% of those were seen once. The ten top clones hold more than 0.8% of the sample.

The sample was also reused in another study, on yellow fever vaccine responses in identical twins. The other study reports the following: The authors reported that the T cell response to vaccination in identical twins appeared partly convergent and partly personalized. In identical twins, the study followed T cell clones that responded to the vaccine with precision.

Recombination linked TRBV7-2 to TRBJ2-7; TRBD1 fits 8 bases in the junction. The sequenced material came from CD4+ T cells sorted from blood. This receptor was taken from a woman between 18 and 30 years old in good health. The CDR3 corresponds to CASSPRTGTYEQYF. The nucleotide sequence is given as TGTGCCAGCAGTCCACGGACAGGGACCTACGAGCAGTACTTC.